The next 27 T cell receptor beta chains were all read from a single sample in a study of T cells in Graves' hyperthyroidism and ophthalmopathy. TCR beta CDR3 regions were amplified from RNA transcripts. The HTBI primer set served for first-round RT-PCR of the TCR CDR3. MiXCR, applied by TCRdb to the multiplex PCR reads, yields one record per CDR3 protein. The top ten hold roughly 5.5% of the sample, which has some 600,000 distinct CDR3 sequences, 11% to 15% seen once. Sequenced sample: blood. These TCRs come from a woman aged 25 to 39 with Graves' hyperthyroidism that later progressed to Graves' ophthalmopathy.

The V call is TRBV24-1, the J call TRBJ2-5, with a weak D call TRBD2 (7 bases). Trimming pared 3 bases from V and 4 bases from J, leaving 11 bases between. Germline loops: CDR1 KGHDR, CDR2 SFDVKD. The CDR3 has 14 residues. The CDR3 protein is CATSDGGARETQYF. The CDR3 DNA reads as TGTGCCACCAGTGATGGGGGGGCACGAGAGACCCAGTACTTC.

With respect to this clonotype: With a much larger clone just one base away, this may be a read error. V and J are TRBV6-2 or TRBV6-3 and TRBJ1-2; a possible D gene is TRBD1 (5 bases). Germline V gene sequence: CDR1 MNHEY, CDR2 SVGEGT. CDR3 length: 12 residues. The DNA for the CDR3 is TGTGCCAGCACGGGACTGTTTGGTGGCTACGCCTTC. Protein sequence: CASTGLFGGYAF.

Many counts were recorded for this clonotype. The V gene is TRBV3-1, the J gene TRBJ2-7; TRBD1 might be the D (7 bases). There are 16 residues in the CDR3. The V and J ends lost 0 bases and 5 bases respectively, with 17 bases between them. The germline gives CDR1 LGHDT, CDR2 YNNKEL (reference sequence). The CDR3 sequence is CASSQEGVRGAHEQYF. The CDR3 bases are TGTGCCAGCAGCCAAGAGGGGGTCAGGGGGGCCCACGAGCAGTACTTC.

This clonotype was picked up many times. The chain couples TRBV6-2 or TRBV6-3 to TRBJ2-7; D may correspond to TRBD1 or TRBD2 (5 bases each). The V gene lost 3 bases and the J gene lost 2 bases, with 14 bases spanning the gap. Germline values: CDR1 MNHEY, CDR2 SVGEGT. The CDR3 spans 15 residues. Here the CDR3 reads CASSYPRDGAYEQYF. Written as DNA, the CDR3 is TGTGCCAGCAGTTATCCCCGGGACGGTGCCTACGAGCAGTACTTC.

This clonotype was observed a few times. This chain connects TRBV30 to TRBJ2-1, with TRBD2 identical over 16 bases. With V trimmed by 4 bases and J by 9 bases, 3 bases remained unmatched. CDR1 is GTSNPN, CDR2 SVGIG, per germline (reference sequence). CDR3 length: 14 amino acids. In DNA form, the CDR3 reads TGTGCCTGGACTGGGACTAGCGGGAGGGTTGAGCAGTTCTTC. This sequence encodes CAWTGTSGRVEQFF.

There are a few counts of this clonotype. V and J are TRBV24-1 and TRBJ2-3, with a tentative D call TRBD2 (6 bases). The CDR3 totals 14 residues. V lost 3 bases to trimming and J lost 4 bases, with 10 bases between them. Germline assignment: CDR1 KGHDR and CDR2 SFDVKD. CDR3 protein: CATSDHGSADTQYF. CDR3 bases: TGTGCCACCAGTGATCACGGGAGCGCAGATACGCAGTATTTT.

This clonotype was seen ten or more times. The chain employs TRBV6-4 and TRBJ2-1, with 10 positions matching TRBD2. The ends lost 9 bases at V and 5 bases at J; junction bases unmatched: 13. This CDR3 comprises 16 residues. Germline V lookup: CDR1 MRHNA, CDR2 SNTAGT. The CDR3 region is CARPTSGTAPHNEQFF. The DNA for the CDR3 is TGTGCCAGACCAACTAGCGGGACCGCCCCCCACAATGAGCAGTTCTTC.

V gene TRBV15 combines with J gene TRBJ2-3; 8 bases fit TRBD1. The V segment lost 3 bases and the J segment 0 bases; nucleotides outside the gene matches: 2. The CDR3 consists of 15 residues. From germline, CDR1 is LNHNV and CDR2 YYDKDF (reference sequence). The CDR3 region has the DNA TGTGCCACCAGCAGCAGACAGGGGAGCACAGATACGCAGTATTTT. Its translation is CATSSRQGSTDTQYF.

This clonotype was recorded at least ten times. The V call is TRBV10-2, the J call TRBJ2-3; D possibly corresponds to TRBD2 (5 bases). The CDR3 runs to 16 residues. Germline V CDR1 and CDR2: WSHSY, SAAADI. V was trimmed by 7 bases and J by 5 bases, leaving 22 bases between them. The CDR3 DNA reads TGCGCCAGCAACCTTCCCAGCGGAGAGGAGGTAGATACGCAGTATTTT. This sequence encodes CASNLPSGEEVDTQYF.

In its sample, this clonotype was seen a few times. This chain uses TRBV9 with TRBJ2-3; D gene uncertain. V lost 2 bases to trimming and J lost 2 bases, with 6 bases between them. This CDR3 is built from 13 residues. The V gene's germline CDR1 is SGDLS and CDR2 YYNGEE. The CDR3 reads CASSVPNTDTQYF. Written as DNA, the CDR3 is TGTGCCAGCAGCGTCCCTAACACAGATACGCAGTATTTT.

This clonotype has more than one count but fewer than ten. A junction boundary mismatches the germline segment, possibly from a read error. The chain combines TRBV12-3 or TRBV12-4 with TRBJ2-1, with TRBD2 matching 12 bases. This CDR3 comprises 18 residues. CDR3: CANSLPWTSGAAYNEQFF. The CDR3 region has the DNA TGTGCCAACAGTTTACCCTGGACTAGCGGGGCCGCCTACAATGAGCAGTTCTTC.

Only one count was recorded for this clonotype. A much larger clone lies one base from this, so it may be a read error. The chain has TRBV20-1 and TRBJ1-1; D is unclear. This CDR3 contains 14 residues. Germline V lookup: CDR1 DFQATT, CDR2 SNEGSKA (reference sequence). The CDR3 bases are TGCAGTGCTAGTCGAGGAGGCGGGCTAACTGAAGGTTTCTTT. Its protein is CSASRGGGLTEGFF.

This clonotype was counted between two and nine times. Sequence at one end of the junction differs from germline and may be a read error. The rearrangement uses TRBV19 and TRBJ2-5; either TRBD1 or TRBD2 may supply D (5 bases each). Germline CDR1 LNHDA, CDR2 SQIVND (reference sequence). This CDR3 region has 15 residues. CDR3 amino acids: CASSVEGQKQETQYF. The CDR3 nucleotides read TGTGCCAGTAGTGTAGAGGGGCAGAAGCAAGAGACCCAGTACTTC.

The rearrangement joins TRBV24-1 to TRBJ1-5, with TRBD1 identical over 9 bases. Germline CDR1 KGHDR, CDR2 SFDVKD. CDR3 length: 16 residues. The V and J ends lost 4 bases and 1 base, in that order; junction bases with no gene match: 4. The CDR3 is CATSDAGTGSNQPQHF. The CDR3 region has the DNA TGTGCCACCAGTGACGCCGGGACAGGGAGCAATCAGCCCCAGCATTTT.

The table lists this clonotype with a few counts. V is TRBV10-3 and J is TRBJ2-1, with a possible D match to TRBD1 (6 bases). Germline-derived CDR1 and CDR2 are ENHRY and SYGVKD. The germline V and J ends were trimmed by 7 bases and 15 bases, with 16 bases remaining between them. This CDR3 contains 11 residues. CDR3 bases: TGTGCCATCATTTGGACAGACTTGGGGTTCTTC. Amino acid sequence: CAIIWTDLGFF.

CDR3 DNA sequence: TGTGCCAGCATCAAAGGGGGGGGCGACACCGGGGAGCTGTTTTTT. This translates into CASIKGGGDTGELFF. The chain carries TRBV5-4 and TRBJ2-2, with a weak D call TRBD2 (7 bases). Germline CDR1 SGHNT, CDR2 YYREEE (reference sequence). V was shortened by 6 bases and J by 3 bases, with 15 bases between the two germline ends. CDR3 size: 15 residues.

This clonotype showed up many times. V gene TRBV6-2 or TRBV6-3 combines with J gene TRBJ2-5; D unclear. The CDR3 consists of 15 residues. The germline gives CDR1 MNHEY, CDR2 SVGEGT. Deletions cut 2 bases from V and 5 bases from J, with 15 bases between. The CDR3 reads CASSYLSDRAETQYF. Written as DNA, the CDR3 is TGTGCCAGCAGTTACCTCAGCGATAGGGCGGAGACCCAGTACTTC.

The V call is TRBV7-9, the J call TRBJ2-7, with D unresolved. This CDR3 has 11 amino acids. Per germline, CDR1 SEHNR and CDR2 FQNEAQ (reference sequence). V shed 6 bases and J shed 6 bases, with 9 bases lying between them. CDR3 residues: CASSVGCEQYF. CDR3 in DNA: TGTGCCAGCAGTGTTGGGTGCGAGCAGTACTTC.

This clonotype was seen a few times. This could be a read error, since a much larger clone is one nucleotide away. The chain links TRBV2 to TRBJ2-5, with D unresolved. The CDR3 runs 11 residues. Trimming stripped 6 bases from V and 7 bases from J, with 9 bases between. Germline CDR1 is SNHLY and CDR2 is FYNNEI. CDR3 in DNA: TGTGCCAGCAGCCCCCTGGGGACCCAGTACTTC. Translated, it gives CASSPLGTQYF.

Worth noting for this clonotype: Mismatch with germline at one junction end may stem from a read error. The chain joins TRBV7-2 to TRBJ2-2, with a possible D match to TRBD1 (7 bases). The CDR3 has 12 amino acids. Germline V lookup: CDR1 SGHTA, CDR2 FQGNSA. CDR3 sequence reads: CASSLGQGGGIF. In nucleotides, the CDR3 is TGTGCCAGCAGCTTAGGTCAGGGGGGCGGAATTTTT.

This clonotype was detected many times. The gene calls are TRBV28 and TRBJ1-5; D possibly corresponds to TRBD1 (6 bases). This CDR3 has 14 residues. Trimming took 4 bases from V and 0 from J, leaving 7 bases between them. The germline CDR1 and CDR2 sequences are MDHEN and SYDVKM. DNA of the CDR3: TGTGCCAGCAGTTGGACAGTTAGCAATCAGCCCCAGCATTTT. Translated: CASSWTVSNQPQHF.

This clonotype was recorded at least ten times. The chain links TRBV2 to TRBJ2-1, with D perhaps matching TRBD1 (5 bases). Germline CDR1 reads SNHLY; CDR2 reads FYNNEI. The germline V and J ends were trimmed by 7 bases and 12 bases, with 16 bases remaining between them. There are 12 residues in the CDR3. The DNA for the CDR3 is TGTGCCAGCACCCTAGGGGATATCAGGCAGTTCTTC. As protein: CASTLGDIRQFF.

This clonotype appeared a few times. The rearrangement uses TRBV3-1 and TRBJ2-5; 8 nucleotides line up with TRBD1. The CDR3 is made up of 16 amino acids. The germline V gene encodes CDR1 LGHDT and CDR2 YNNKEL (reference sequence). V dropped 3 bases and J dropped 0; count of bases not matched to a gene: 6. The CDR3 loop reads CASSHGQGSYQETQYF. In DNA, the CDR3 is TGTGCCAGCAGCCACGGACAGGGCTCTTACCAAGAGACCCAGTACTTC.

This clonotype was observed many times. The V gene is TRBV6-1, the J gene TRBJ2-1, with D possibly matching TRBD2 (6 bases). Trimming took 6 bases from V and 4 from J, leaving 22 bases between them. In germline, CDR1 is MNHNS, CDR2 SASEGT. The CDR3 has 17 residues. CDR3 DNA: TGTGCCAGCAGCCCCGCCGGCGGAGGGCCGAATTACAATGAGCAGTTCTTC. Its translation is CASSPAGGGPNYNEQFF.

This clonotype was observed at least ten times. The CDR3 nucleotides are TGTGCCAGCAGCTTGGGATTTACTGGGGATGAGCAGTTCTTC. As protein: CASSLGFTGDEQFF. This chain joins TRBV5-5 and TRBJ2-1; D not certain. The V end lost 0 bases, the J end lost 8 bases, and 12 bases lay between the germline ends. The CDR3 has 14 residues. Germline V gene sequence: CDR1 SGHKS, CDR2 YYEKEE (reference sequence).

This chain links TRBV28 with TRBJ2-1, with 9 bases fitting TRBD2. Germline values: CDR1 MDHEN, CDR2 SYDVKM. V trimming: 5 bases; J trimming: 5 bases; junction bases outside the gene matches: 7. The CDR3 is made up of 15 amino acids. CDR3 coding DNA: TGTGCCAGCAGTCAACGGACTAGCGCTAACAATGAGCAGTTCTTC. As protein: CASSQRTSANNEQFF.

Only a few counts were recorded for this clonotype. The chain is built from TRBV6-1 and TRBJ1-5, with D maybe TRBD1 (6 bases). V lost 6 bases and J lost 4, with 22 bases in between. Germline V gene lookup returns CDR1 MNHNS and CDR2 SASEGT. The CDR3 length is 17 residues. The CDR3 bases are TGTGCCAGCAGCGACGGACGTGGGGGCTCGGGAAATCAGCCCCAGCATTTT. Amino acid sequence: CASSDGRGGSGNQPQHF.